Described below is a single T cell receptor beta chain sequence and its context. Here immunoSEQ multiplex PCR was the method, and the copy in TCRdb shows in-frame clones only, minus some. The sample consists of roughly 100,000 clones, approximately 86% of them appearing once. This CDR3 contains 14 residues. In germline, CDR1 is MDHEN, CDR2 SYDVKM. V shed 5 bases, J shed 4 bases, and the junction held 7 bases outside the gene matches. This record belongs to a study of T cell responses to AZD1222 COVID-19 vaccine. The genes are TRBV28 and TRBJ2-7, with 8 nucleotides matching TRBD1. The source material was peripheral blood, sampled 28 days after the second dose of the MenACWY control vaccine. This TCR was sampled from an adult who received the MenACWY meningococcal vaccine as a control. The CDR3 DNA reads TGTGCCAGCAGTCTACCGGGACAGGTTTACGAGCAGTACTTC. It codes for CASSLPGQVYEQYF.